This T cell receptor (beta chain) was observed in a study of blood T cells in healthy people across ages. Whole-study findings and limits: Among T cells, TCR beta diversity per million cells dropped roughly linearly as age rose. CMV infection status of these donors was not known.

This clonotype was seen a few times. Its antigen is not known. For the second PCR, which ran for about 7 to 11 cycles, a sample-barcoded 5' primer and a J-beta primer mix were used. MiXCR was run by TCRdb on the 5' RACE reads, yielding one entry per CDR3 protein. The sample yields more than 650,000 distinct CDR3 sequences, approximately 53% seen once. Sample: blood. This receptor was identified in a man older than 75 in good health.

The CDR3 sequence is CASKQPSGVGGWFF. The DNA of the CDR3 is TGTGCCAGTAAGCAGCCTAGCGGAGTTGGGGGGTGGTTCTTC. The chain joins TRBV19 to TRBJ2-1; 7 bases are shared with TRBD2. V lost 7 bases and J lost 15; bases outside the gene matches: 18. Germline V gives CDR1 LNHDA, CDR2 SQIVND (reference sequence). The CDR3 runs 14 residues.